These 10 T cell receptor beta chains were sequenced from one sample in a study of blood T cell repertoires in COVID-19. Assay used: immunoSEQ multiplex PCR; TCRdb lists only in-frame clones, some missing. The sample lists 63,000 or so clones, 70% to 90% occurring once. The sequenced sample was peripheral blood. The receptors shown here come from a man aged 65 to 85 with active COVID-19.

CDR3: CASSSPGQAHYEQYF. The CDR3 bases are TGTGCCAGCAGCTCCCCGGGACAGGCGCACTACGAGCAGTACTTC. The chain has TRBV27 and TRBJ2-7; 8 bases are shared with TRBD1. Germline trimming cut 6 bases from V and 3 bases from J; bases unmatched to any gene: 10. CDR1 and CDR2 (germline): MNHEY, SMNVEV (reference sequence). The CDR3 spans 15 residues.

This chain uses TRBV28 with TRBJ2-1, with D uncertain. V was cut by 2 bases and J by 6 bases, with 14 bases left in between. The length of the CDR3 is 15 residues. Germline CDR1 MDHEN, CDR2 SYDVKM. CDR3 in DNA: TGTGCCAGCAGTTTAGGGCAAGCTCTGGCCAATGAGCAGTTCTTC. Protein product: CASSLGQALANEQFF.

Only one count was recorded for this clone. J is TRBJ2-7 and V is TRBV15, with D possibly TRBD1 on 5 matching bases. CDR3 length: 15 residues. The germline gives CDR1 LNHNV, CDR2 YYDKDF (reference sequence). The V end lost 5 bases, the J end lost 4 bases, and 18 bases lay between the germline ends. CDR3 bases: TGTGCCACCAGCCTCCCGGGCAGGGCATGGTACGAGCAGTACTTC. It yields the protein CATSLPGRAWYEQYF.

This clone was counted once. The chain recombines TRBV2 with TRBJ1-2; D may be TRBD1 (6 bases). The CDR3 is made up of 13 amino acids. Germline loops: CDR1 SNHLY, CDR2 FYNNEI. The V gene lost 11 bases and the J gene lost 2 bases, with 15 bases spanning the gap. CDR3 sequence: CAEGGGANYGYTF. DNA of the CDR3: TGTGCCGAGGGGGGAGGGGCCAACTATGGCTACACCTTC.

CDR3 sequence (DNA): TGCGCCAGCAGCTTGGGACCAGGGCCCACGGGCTATGGCTACACCTTC. Translated, it gives CASSLGPGPTGYGYTF. V gene TRBV5-1 combines with J gene TRBJ1-2; TRBD1 is a possible D gene (5 bases). The V end lost 0 bases, the J end lost 4 bases, and 16 bases lay between the germline ends. Germline loops: CDR1 SGHRS, CDR2 YFSETQ. This CDR3 has 16 residues.

The gene calls are TRBV9 and TRBJ2-7; 10 bases are a match to TRBD1. The CDR3 covers 15 residues. V lost 0 bases, J lost 3 bases, and 3 bases stayed unmatched. Germline CDR1 reads SGDLS; CDR2 reads YYNGEE. CDR3 bases: TGTGCCAGCAGCGTAGGGACAGGGGGGGTCTACGAGCAGTACTTC. Translating gives CASSVGTGGVYEQYF.

The rearrangement uses TRBV7-6 and TRBJ2-7; weak D call: TRBD2 (6 bases). This CDR3 has 15 residues. The V end lost 1 base, the J end lost 4 bases, and 14 bases lay between the germline ends. In germline, CDR1 is SGHVS, CDR2 FNYEAQ. CDR3 sequence (DNA): TGTGCCAGCAGCTTAGGGGGGGACGGCCCGTACGAGCAGTACTTC. Translating gives CASSLGGDGPYEQYF.

CDR3 sequence: CASSIAGSGRDTQYF. The CDR3 region has the DNA TGTGCCAGTAGTATAGCGGGTAGCGGGAGGGATACGCAGTATTTT. This chain uses TRBV19 with TRBJ2-3; 10 nucleotides agree with TRBD2. The germline V gene encodes CDR1 LNHDA and CDR2 SQIVND (reference sequence). Losses at the gene ends were 1 base for V and 6 bases for J; bases not matched to a gene: 4. This CDR3 is built from 15 residues.

J is TRBJ1-2 and V is TRBV9, with 10 positions matching TRBD1. The J segment lost 7 bases and the V segment lost 3 bases, leaving 3 bases of the junction unmatched. In germline, CDR1 is SGDLS, CDR2 YYNGEE. The CDR3 covers 13 residues. In DNA form, the CDR3 reads TGTGCCAGCAGCGCGACAGGGGGCTTTGGCTACACCTTC. Translation gives CASSATGGFGYTF.

The chain carries TRBV4-3 and TRBJ1-2; D unclear. Germline CDR1 and CDR2: LGHNA and YSLEER. There are 12 residues in the CDR3. The germline V and J ends were trimmed by 0 bases and 11 bases, with 10 bases remaining between them. Here the CDR3 reads CASSQDLLEYTF. In DNA form, the CDR3 reads TGCGCCAGCAGCCAAGACTTACTGGAGTACACCTTC.